This TCR beta chain was captured by sequencing in a study of cytomegalovirus exposure and HLA in healthy donors. V was cut by 3 bases and J by 5 bases, with 17 bases left in between. Germline V gives CDR1 SGDLS, CDR2 YYNGEE. The CDR3 is 15 amino acids. This clone was counted once. Measured with immunoSEQ multiplex PCR; TCRdb has only the in-frame clones, and not every one. The sample consists of approximately 200,000 clones, about 90% of them appearing once. The chain couples TRBV9 to TRBJ2-5, with D possibly being TRBD1 (5 bases). Sequencing used PBMCs. The TCR sequence derives from a woman under 30 in good health and CMV-seronegative. The CDR3 sequence: CASSATDGFIETQYF. The CDR3 DNA reads TGTGCCAGCAGCGCGACAGACGGGTTCATCGAGACCCAGTACTTC.